This record covers a single T cell receptor (beta chain). The antigen is unknown. Germline loops: CDR1 LNHDA, CDR2 SQIVND (reference sequence). CDR3 length: 12 residues. The V gene lost 5 bases and the J gene lost 4 bases, with 6 bases spanning the gap. It was with random hexamers that roughly 0.5 to 1 ug RNA was reverse transcribed. The TCR beta CDR3 was amplified by immunoSEQ multiplex PCR across 54 Vbeta, 13 Jbeta. In TCRdb, the immunoSEQ multiplex PCR reads were re-called with MiXCR into one record per CDR3 protein. The sample includes roughly 80,000 distinct CDR3 sequences, approximately 94% of them seen just once. This entry comes from a study of CD8 T cells in Susac syndrome. Study details: Patients with Susac syndrome had blood drawn and were at that point therapy-naive, on corticosteroids, or on intravenous immunoglobulin alone. Findings of the study overall: There was no clonal expansion in the CD4+ T cell repertoires of Susac syndrome. It was acknowledged in the study that the number of individuals who were included in its TCR sequencing and HLA analysis was relatively small.

The V and J genes are TRBV19 and TRBJ2-1; possibly TRBD1 for D (5 bases). The sequenced sample was CD4+ T cells from PBMCs. The clonotype was recovered from a human donor with Susac syndrome. The CDR3 bases are TGTGCCAGTAGTGACAGATACAATGAGCAGTTCTTC. Its protein is CASSDRYNEQFF.